A selection of T cell receptor beta chains follows, all from one sample in a study of cytomegalovirus exposure and HLA in healthy donors. Clones were read by immunoSEQ multiplex PCR, and TCRdb kept only the in-frame ones, dropping some. Of approximately 140,000 clones in the sample, roughly four fifths are singletons; the top ten hold roughly an eighth. The sample was PBMCs. The receptors shown here come from a human donor in good health. CDR3s include the opening cysteine and the closing phenylalanine or tryptophan. A D gene is named only where the DNA matches it firmly. Only part of the rows carry a size: once, few, many, or a class if the clone is expanded.

TRBJ2-1,TRBD2,TRBV2,NA,CASRLAGGGYNEQFF,TGTGCCAGCAGATTAGCGGGAGGAGGCTACAATGAGCAGTTCTTC
TRBJ2-2,TRBD1,TRBV11-3,NA,CASSSGTGITGELFF,TGTGCCAGCAGCTCCGGGACAGGGATAACCGGGGAGCTGTTTTTT
TRBJ2-1,NA,TRBV18,NA,CASSPPRADEQFF,TGTGCCAGCTCACCCCCGAGGGCGGATGAGCAGTTCTTC
TRBJ1-2,TRBD1,TRBV29-1,NA,CSVELMTGYYGYTF,TGCAGCGTTGAATTAATGACAGGGTACTATGGCTACACCTTC
TRBJ2-1,TRBD2,TRBV10-3,NA,CAISESGGRNEQFF,TGTGCCATCAGTGAGTCCGGCGGGAGAAATGAGCAGTTCTTC
TRBJ2-5,NA,TRBV5-5,NA,CASNSGARQETQYF,TGTGCCAGCAACTCAGGGGCACGACAAGAGACCCAGTACTTC
TRBJ2-3,TRBD1,TRBV29-1,NA,CSVVRTGAKDTQYF,TGCAGCGTTGTGAGGACAGGGGCTAAAGATACGCAGTATTTT
TRBJ1-1,NA,TRBV11-2,NA,CASSMTVISTEAFF,TGTGCCAGCAGCATGACAGTCATTAGCACTGAAGCTTTCTTT
TRBJ2-3,TRBD1,TRBV10-1,NA,CASSESLGQYTDTQYF,TGCGCCAGCAGTGAGTCGCTGGGACAGTACACAGATACGCAGTATTTT
TRBJ1-1,TRBD1,TRBV6-1,NA,CASGTGGWQREAFF,TGTGCCAGCGGGACAGGGGGCTGGCAGAGGGAAGCTTTCTTT
TRBJ1-5,NA,TRBV5-3,NA,CARRIPGDHNQPQHF,TGTGCCAGAAGAATACCAGGGGACCACAATCAGCCCCAGCATTTT
TRBJ1-4,TRBD1,TRBV30,NA,CAWSAFRDRENEKLFF,TGTGCCTGGAGTGCATTCCGGGACAGAGAAAATGAAAAACTGTTTTTT
TRBJ2-7,TRBD2,TRBV7-7,NA,CASSFRSGLTTWEQYF,TGTGCTAGCAGCTTCAGATCGGGACTAACTACTTGGGAGCAGTACTTC
TRBJ2-1,NA,TRBV9,NA,CASSFTGNEQFF,TGTGCCAGCAGCTTTACGGGCAATGAGCAGTTCTTC
TRBJ1-2,TRBD1,TRBV13,few,CASSLGTGGCGYTF,TGTGCCAGCAGCCTAGGGACAGGGGGTTGTGGCTACACCTTC
TRBJ2-7,TRBD2,TRBV5-6,NA,CASSLITASGSTYEQYF,TGTGCCAGCAGCTTGATAACGGCTAGCGGGAGTACCTACGAGCAGTACTTC
TRBJ2-7,TRBD1,TRBV7-9,NA,CASSLPNPRQGSYEQYF,TGTGCCAGCAGCTTACCCAACCCCCGACAGGGATCCTACGAGCAGTACTTC
TRBJ2-7,NA,TRBV10-3,NA,CAISELGRSYEQYF,TGTGCCATCAGTGAGTTAGGCAGGTCCTACGAGCAGTACTTC
TRBJ1-1,NA,TRBV18,NA,CASSPRGGADTEAFF,TGTGCCAGCTCACCACGGGGGGGAGCGGACACTGAAGCTTTCTTT
TRBJ1-4,NA,TRBV7-9,few,CSSSHKGATNEKLFF,TGTTCCAGCAGCCATAAAGGGGCAACTAATGAAAAACTGTTTTTT
TRBJ1-5,NA,TRBV19,NA,CASSYKGNQPQHF,TGTGCCAGTAGTTACAAAGGCAATCAGCCCCAGCATTTT
TRBJ1-1,NA,TRBV7-6,NA,CASSLEGITEAFF,TGTGCCAGCAGCTTAGAGGGGATCACTGAAGCTTTCTTT
TRBJ1-5,NA,TRBV5-1,NA,CASSPSPDQPQHF,TGCGCCAGCAGCCCCTCCCCCGATCAGCCCCAGCATTTT
TRBJ1-2,TRBD1,TRBV9,NA,CASSVVGTGWGYTF,TGTGCCAGCAGCGTAGTCGGGACAGGGTGGGGCTACACCTTC